These 20 T cell receptor beta chains originate from one sample sequenced in a study of blood T cells in healthy people across ages (dated by TCRdb to the mid-2010s). Libraries were prepared through 5' RACE. These reads were obtained on an Illumina HiSeq 2500. A second PCR of roughly 6 to 11 cycles was performed with a sample-barcoded 5' primer and a J-beta primer mix. The raw public reads went through TCRdb reprocessing: fastp at Q25, MiXCR clone calling, in-frame beta chains kept. Duplicate CDR3 protein sequences are folded into a single record with the most common DNA and genes. The sample has around 700,000 distinct CDR3 sequences on record, just under 25% of them singletons. Under 10% of the sample comes from the top ten. The same sample was also used in a study of T cells of mothers and their children.

Sequencing was performed on blood. Source of these receptors: a boy aged 10-17 years in good health.

This chain uses TRBV29-1 with TRBJ1-1, with D uncertain. V was trimmed by 4 bases and J by 2 bases, leaving 17 bases between them. Germline CDR1 reads SQVTM; CDR2 reads ANQGSEA. CDR3 length equals 15 residues. The CDR3 DNA reads as TGCAGCGTTGTCGGTGTGGACCGCGGAAACACTGAAGCTTTCTTT. It translates to CSVVGVDRGNTEAFF.

The chain links TRBV7-9 to TRBJ1-5; no firm D call. The CDR3 is 13 residues long. V was clipped by 2 bases and J by 10 bases, with 12 bases between them. Germline V gene sequence: CDR1 SEHNR, CDR2 FQNEAQ (reference sequence). CDR3 coding DNA: TGTGCCAGCAGCTTAATAGGGTTGGGACCCCAGCATTTT. This encodes CASSLIGLGPQHF.

This chain links TRBV9 with TRBJ2-3, with 7 bases lining up with TRBD2. Germline values: CDR1 SGDLS, CDR2 YYNGEE. CDR3 length: 12 amino acids. V was pared by 4 bases and J by 6 bases, with 2 bases of the junction left unmatched. The CDR3 DNA sequence: TGTGCCAGCAGCAAGGGAGGGGATACGCAGTATTTT. It translates to CASSKGGDTQYF.

This clonotype was recorded a few times. CDR3 residues: CASSDAVSDTQYF. CDR3 nucleotides: TGCGCCAGCAGTGACGCAGTGTCAGATACGCAGTATTTT. V is TRBV10-2 and J is TRBJ2-3; D unresolved. This CDR3 has 13 amino acids. Germline CDR1 reads WSHSY; CDR2 reads SAAADI. V lost 3 bases and J lost 4, with 8 bases in between.

This clonotype was recorded a few times. The V gene is TRBV29-1, the J gene TRBJ1-4; 8 bases align to TRBD1. The CDR3 has 13 amino acids. V was pared by 7 bases and J by 5 bases, with 6 bases of the junction left unmatched. CDR1 is SQVTM and CDR2 is ANQGSEA in the germline V gene. CDR3 in DNA: TGCAGCGGCTCACAGGGGGGAAATGAAAAACTGTTTTTT. Protein product: CSGSQGGNEKLFF.

This rearrangement joins TRBV12-3 or TRBV12-4 to TRBJ2-3; maybe TRBD2 (6 bases). Trimming shortened V by 0 bases and J by 5 bases, and 12 bases separated the two germline ends. CDR3 size: 15 residues. The CDR3 reads CASSLARGPRDTQYF. In DNA form, the CDR3 reads TGTGCCAGCAGTTTAGCGCGGGGTCCCAGAGATACGCAGTATTTT.

This clonotype was recorded once. The chain links TRBV28 to TRBJ2-7; D is possibly TRBD2 (6 bases). The DNA matches TRBJ2-1 better at its end, which makes the J call doubtful. CDR1 and CDR2 (germline): MDHEN, SYDVKM. The CDR3 runs to 15 residues. CDR3 sequence: CASSSGLEYSNEQFF. As DNA, the CDR3 is TGTGCCAGCAGCTCGGGACTCGAATATTCCAATGAGCAGTTCTTC.

For this clonotype: A much more abundant neighbour one base away suggests this may be a read error. The genes are TRBV7-2 and TRBJ2-1; 9 nucleotides match TRBD2. There are 13 residues in the CDR3. V lost 5 bases to trimming and J lost 7 bases; unmatched junction nucleotides: 3. Germline-derived CDR1 and CDR2 are SGHTA and FQGNSA. CDR3 nucleotide sequence: TGTGCCAGCAGCAGCGGGAGGCTTAATGAGCAGTTCTTC. Protein sequence: CASSSGRLNEQFF. Based on the CDR3 plus reference TRBV7-2 and TRBJ2-1, the full variable domain is GAGVSQSPSNKVTEKGKDVELRCDPISGHTALYWYRQSLGQGLEFLIYFQGNSAPDKSGLPSDRFSAERTGGSVSTLTIQRTQQEDSAVYLCASSSGRLNEQFFGPGTRLTVL.

This chain connects TRBV6-5 to TRBJ1-1; no definite D call. The length of the CDR3 is 14 residues. The V gene lost 0 bases and the J gene lost 5 bases, with 10 bases spanning the gap. Per the germline V gene, CDR1 is MNHEY and CDR2 is SVGAGI. CDR3 loop: CASSYSYGVTEAFF. The CDR3 DNA follows: TGTGCCAGCAGTTACTCCTACGGGGTTACTGAAGCTTTCTTT.

This chain uses TRBV4-1 with TRBJ1-3, with a tentative D call TRBD1 (6 bases). Germline V CDR1 and CDR2: MGHRA, YSYEKL. Deletions cut 4 bases from V and 2 bases from J, with 12 bases between. The CDR3 is 15 residues long. The DNA of the CDR3 is TGCGCCAGCAGCCTCGTCGGGACAACTGGAAACACCATATATTTT. Protein sequence: CASSLVGTTGNTIYF.

This chain joins TRBV3-1 and TRBJ1-1, with D unresolved. CDR3 length equals 12 residues. V was cut by 6 bases and J by 6 bases, with 11 bases left in between. CDR1 is LGHDT and CDR2 is YNNKEL in the germline V gene (reference sequence). The CDR3 region has the DNA TGTGCCAGCAGGCGGCCGGGCTCTGAAGCTTTCTTT. Translating it yields CASRRPGSEAFF.

This rearrangement joins TRBV29-1 to TRBJ2-1; no clear D gene. The last part of the DNA fits TRBJ2-7 better; the J call may be wrong. The CDR3 covers 11 residues. CDR1 and CDR2 (germline): SQVTM, ANQGSEA. CDR3 region: CSVDLTDEQYF. The CDR3 coding sequence is TGCAGCGTTGACTTGACCGACGAGCAGTACTTC.

The genes are TRBV20-1 and TRBJ2-5, with D possibly TRBD1 on 6 matching bases. With 4 bases removed from V and 4 bases from J, the gap between germline ends came to 16 bases. The CDR3 runs 14 residues. Germline values: CDR1 DFQATT, CDR2 SNEGSKA (reference sequence). The CDR3 reads CSANPQGSLETQYF. The CDR3 nucleotides are TGCAGTGCTAATCCCCAGGGGAGTTTAGAGACCCAGTACTTC.

A word on this clonotype: An end of the junction differs from the germline gene, which may be a read error. V usage is TRBV11-1 and J usage is TRBJ2-6, with D maybe TRBD2 (5 bases). The CDR3 is 14 amino acids. Germline V gene sequence: CDR1 SGHAT, CDR2 FQDESV (reference sequence). The CDR3 bases are TGTGCCGGCAGCTTACGAGGGCTGGCCAACGTCCTGACTTTC. It specifies CAGSLRGLANVLTF.

This clonotype has a handful of counts. The CDR3 DNA follows: TGTGCCAGCAGTTTCTCACCGGGGGGCTCCTACAATGAGCAGTTCTTC. Translating gives CASSFSPGGSYNEQFF. This chain uses TRBV12-3 or TRBV12-4 with TRBJ2-1, with 7 bases matching TRBD2. CDR3 length equals 16 residues. The V and J ends lost 3 bases and 0 bases, in that order; junction bases with no gene match: 5.

The V call is TRBV7-2, the J call TRBJ2-5; D possibly matches TRBD1 or TRBD2 (5 bases each). Trimming took off 5 bases at V and 4 bases at J, with 20 bases between the two ends. Germline CDR1 SGHTA, CDR2 FQGNSA. The CDR3 contains 16 residues. CDR3 region: CASSRYRDPEPETQYF. In DNA form, the CDR3 reads TGTGCCAGCAGCCGGTATCGGGACCCAGAACCAGAGACCCAGTACTTC.

The CDR3 DNA follows: TGTGCCATCAGTGACTGGACTAGCCAAGAGACCCAGTACTTC. Amino acids: CAISDWTSQETQYF. J is TRBJ2-5 and V is TRBV10-3, with TRBD2 matching over 7 bases. The CDR3 extends over 14 amino acids. Per the germline V gene, CDR1 is ENHRY and CDR2 is SYGVKD. V trimming: 3 bases; J trimming: 1 base; junction bases outside the gene matches: 2.

This clonotype was recorded many times. The junction differs from germline at one of its ends, possibly a read error. This rearrangement joins TRBV5-1 to TRBJ2-5, with 7 nucleotides matching TRBD1. The CDR3 covers 13 residues. The germline V gene encodes CDR1 SGHRS and CDR2 YFSETQ. The CDR3 reads CASSWDSQETQYF. The CDR3 DNA sequence: TGTGCCAGCAGCTGGGACAGCCAAGAGACCCAGTACTTC.

This clonotype has just a few counts. The CDR3 is CSASHSRTGPVSNQPQHF. The CDR3 DNA is TGCAGTGCTAGCCACTCTAGGACAGGGCCTGTGAGTAATCAGCCCCAGCATTTT. The gene calls are TRBV20-1 and TRBJ1-5, with 8 bases identical to TRBD1. V was clipped by 3 bases and J by 4 bases; unmatched bases: 17. The V gene's germline CDR1 is DFQATT and CDR2 SNEGSKA (reference sequence). The CDR3 has 18 amino acids.

This clonotype was counted only a few times. This chain uses TRBV9 with TRBJ2-4, with D possibly being TRBD1 or TRBD2 (6 bases each). The V end was cut by 0 bases, the J end by 1 base, with 11 bases between. CDR1 and CDR2 (germline): SGDLS, YYNGEE. CDR3 length: 16 residues. The CDR3 nucleotides read TGTGCCAGCAGCGTAGCCCCGGGGGCGGCCAAAAACATTCAGTACTTC. It encodes CASSVAPGAAKNIQYF. The full variable domain, its missing parts supplied by reference TRBV9 and TRBJ2-4, is DSGVTQTPKHLITATGQRVTLRCSPRSGDLSVYWYQQSLDQGLQFLIQYYNGEERAKGNILERFSAQQFPDLHSELNLSSLELGDSALYFCASSVAPGAAKNIQYFGAGTRLSVL.